The rows below give T cell receptor beta chains drawn from one sample of a study of cytomegalovirus exposure and HLA in healthy donors. The assay was immunoSEQ multiplex PCR, and TCRdb's table has in-frame clones only and misses some. The sample holds fewer than 200,000 clones, roughly 13% seen once. What was sequenced was PBMCs. The receptors were sampled from a man aged 50 or older in good health and CMV-seropositive. The CDR3 runs from the conserved cysteine through the conserved F or W. A D gene is named only where the DNA matches it firmly. Only part of the rows carry a size: once, few, many, or a class if the clone is expanded.

cdr3_nt cdr3_aa clone_size d_call j_call v_call
TGTGCCAGCAGACTGACAGTTGCTAACTATGGCTACACCTTC CASRLTVANYGYTF few - TRBJ1-2 TRBV2
TGTGCCAGCAACACACCCAACCGGAACACTGAAGCTTTCTTT CASNTPNRNTEAFF few - TRBJ1-1 TRBV6-1
TGTGCCAGCAGGGACGGGGACAGGGGGCGAGGGCAGCCCCAGCATTTT CASRDGDRGRGQPQHF - TRBD1 TRBJ1-5 TRBV28
TGTGCCAGCACCAAGGTACAGGGGGCAAACACTGAAGCTTTCTTT CASTKVQGANTEAFF - TRBD1 TRBJ1-1 TRBV6-5
TGTGCCAGCAGAACGAAAGGGGGTAAAGAGACCCAGTACTTC CASRTKGGKETQYF few - TRBJ2-5 TRBV6-5
TGTGCCAGCATTGATGACAGGGGTGAAGCTTTCTTT CASIDDRGEAFF - TRBD1 TRBJ1-1 TRBV27
TGTGCCAGCAGCTTAGGCGGGGGGAACACCGGGGAGCTGTTTTTT CASSLGGGNTGELFF few TRBD2 TRBJ2-2 TRBV7-3
TGTGCCAGCAGCTTAGATCAGGGTCCAGATACGCAGTATTTT CASSLDQGPDTQYF - - TRBJ2-3 TRBV11-2
TGTGCCAGCAGTCCCCGACGGGGGAACACCGGGGAGCTGTTTTTT CASSPRRGNTGELFF few - TRBJ2-2 TRBV6-1
TGCGCCAGCAGCTTTGATGGACAGGCCCTCAACGAGCAGTACTTC CASSFDGQALNEQYF - TRBD1 TRBJ2-7 TRBV5-1
TGTGCCAGCAGTTGGGACTTCTCTGGGGCCAACGTCCTGACTTTC CASSWDFSGANVLTF few - TRBJ2-6 TRBV6-5
TGCGCCAGCAGACCGGACAGGGATGCTGGAAAACTGTTTTTT CASRPDRDAGKLFF once TRBD1 TRBJ1-4 TRBV10-1
TGTGCCAGCAGCTTAAGGGCGGGGAGCACAGATACGCAGTATTTT CASSLRAGSTDTQYF once - TRBJ2-3 TRBV11-3
TGTGCCAGCAGCTCAGCACCTAGCGGTGCTAGCACAGATACGCAGTATTTT CASSSAPSGASTDTQYF - TRBD2 TRBJ2-3 TRBV13
TGTGCCAGCAGGCGGACTGGGCGAGAGACCCAGTACTTC CASRRTGRETQYF few - TRBJ2-5 TRBV6-5
TGCGCCAGCAGACAAGAGGGGGGTCAAGAGACCCAGTACTTC CASRQEGGQETQYF - - TRBJ2-5 TRBV4-1
TGTGCCAGCAGCTTCGAAGACACCTATAATTCACCCCTCCACTTT CASSFEDTYNSPLHF - - TRBJ1-6 TRBV5-4
TGTGCCAGCAGGGACAGGGGAGCTCACTCTGGAAACACCATATATTTT CASRDRGAHSGNTIYF - TRBD1 TRBJ1-3 TRBV2
TGTGCCATCAGGGATCCCTGGGGGCGTAGTAATTCACCCCTCCACTTT CAIRDPWGRSNSPLHF few - TRBJ1-6 TRBV28
TGTGCCAGCTCTCGGGAAGTATCGGCTGAAGCTTTCTTT CASSREVSAEAFF many - TRBJ1-1 TRBV18
TGTGCCAGTAGGGCGCCGGGACAGTACAATCAGCCCCAGCATTTT CASRAPGQYNQPQHF - TRBD1 TRBJ1-5 TRBV19
TGTGCCAGCAGTGAAACCGGAGCTAACTATGGCTACACCTTC CASSETGANYGYTF - - TRBJ1-2 TRBV2
TGTGCCTGGAGGGCGGGAGAGAACTATGGCTACACCTTC CAWRAGENYGYTF few - TRBJ1-2 TRBV30
TGTGCCAGCAGCCCCGACAGGGCTCGTGGAAACACCATATATTTT CASSPDRARGNTIYF few TRBD1 TRBJ1-3 TRBV7-2
TGTGCCAGCAGCCTGGGACAGGGAGACACCGGGGAGCTGTTTTTT CASSLGQGDTGELFF few TRBD1 TRBJ2-2 TRBV11-3
TGCAGCGTTGCAGGGGGCGCGGGTCAGCCCCAGCATTTT CSVAGGAGQPQHF few TRBD1 TRBJ1-5 TRBV29-1
TGTGCCAGTAGTACCTTAGCGGGGGGGCTGGGAGAGACCCAGTACTTC CASSTLAGGLGETQYF - TRBD2 TRBJ2-5 TRBV19
TGTGCCAGCAGTGCCGATTCGAGAGGAAAAGCTTTCTTT CASSADSRGKAFF - - TRBJ1-1 TRBV6-5
TGTGCCAGCAGCGGTGAGGTGTACGGCTATGGCTACACCTTC CASSGEVYGYGYTF - - TRBJ1-2 TRBV5-5
TGTGCCAGCAGCATGCCCCCGGGAGGAGGGAACACCGGGGAGCTGTTTTTT CASSMPPGGGNTGELFF few TRBD2 TRBJ2-2 TRBV5-5
TGTGCCAGCAGCCGCCGGGACAGACATTACTTTGGGGGTGAAGCTTTCTTT CASSRRDRHYFGGEAFF - TRBD1 TRBJ1-1 TRBV11-2